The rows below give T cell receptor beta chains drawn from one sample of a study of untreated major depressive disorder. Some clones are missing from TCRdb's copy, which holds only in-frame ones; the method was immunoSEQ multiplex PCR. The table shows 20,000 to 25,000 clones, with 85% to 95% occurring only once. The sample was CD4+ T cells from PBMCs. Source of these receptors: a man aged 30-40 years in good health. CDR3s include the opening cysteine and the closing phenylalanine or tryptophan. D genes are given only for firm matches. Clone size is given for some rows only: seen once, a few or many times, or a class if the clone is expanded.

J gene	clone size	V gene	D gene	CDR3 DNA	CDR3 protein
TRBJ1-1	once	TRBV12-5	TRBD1	TGTGCTAGTGGTCCCCCAGGGGGGGTGGGCACTGAAGCTTTCTTT	CASGPPGGVGTEAFF
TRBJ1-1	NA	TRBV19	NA	TGTGCCAGTAGTATTCTACGCAACACTGAAGCTTTCTTT	CASSILRNTEAFF
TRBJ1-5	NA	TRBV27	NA	TGTGCCAGCAGGCGAGAGGGAGTGAGCAATCAGCCCCAGCATTTT	CASRREGVSNQPQHF
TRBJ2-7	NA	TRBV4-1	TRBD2	TGCGCCAGCAGCCCTCCAGCGCGGGGGAGTGAGCAGTACTTC	CASSPPARGSEQYF
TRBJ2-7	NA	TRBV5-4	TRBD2	TGTGCCAGCAGCCAAGAGAGCGGGAGTGAGAACGAGCAGTACTTC	CASSQESGSENEQYF
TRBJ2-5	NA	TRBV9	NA	TGTGCCAGCAGCGTAGGGCCGGGAGAGGGGGAGACCCAGTACTTC	CASSVGPGEGETQYF
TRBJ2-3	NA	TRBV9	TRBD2	TGTGCCAGCAGCCTTAGCGGGATCCCCACAGATACGCAGTATTTT	CASSLSGIPTDTQYF
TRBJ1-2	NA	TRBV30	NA	TGTGCCTGGAGTGTCGGCCGCTGGGAGGGTGGCTACACCTTC	CAWSVGRWEGGYTF
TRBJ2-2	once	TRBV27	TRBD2	TGTGCCAGCAGTTCGTTGCTGGCGGGAGTGTCCGGGGAGCTGTTTTTT	CASSSLLAGVSGELFF
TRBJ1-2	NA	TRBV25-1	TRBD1	TGTGCCAGCAGTGGCCGGGACAGGGGGCTCTATGGCTACACCTTC	CASSGRDRGLYGYTF
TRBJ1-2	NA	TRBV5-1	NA	TGCGCCAGCAGCGGGGAGCTTAACTATGGCTACACCTTC	CASSGELNYGYTF
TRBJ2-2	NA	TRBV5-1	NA	TGCGCCAGCAGCTTGGGAGGAGTTCTAACCGGGGAGCTGTTTTTT	CASSLGGVLTGELFF
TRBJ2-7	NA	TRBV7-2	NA	TGTGCCAGCAGCCGAAGAGCCGGCGAAGTCTACGAGCAGTACTTC	CASSRRAGEVYEQYF
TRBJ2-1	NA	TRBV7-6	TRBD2	TGTGCCAGCAGCTTGCCCTCGCGGGAGTTCTACAATGAGCAGTTCTTC	CASSLPSREFYNEQFF
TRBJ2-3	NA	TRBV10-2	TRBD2	TGCGCCAGCAGTGAGTCGAGGGCGGGAGTCTTGGGAGATACGCAGTATTTT	CASSESRAGVLGDTQYF
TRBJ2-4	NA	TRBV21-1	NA	TGTGCCAGCGCCGGACTAGTGCCGGACCTAGCCAAAAACATTCAGTACTTC	CASAGLVPDLAKNIQYF
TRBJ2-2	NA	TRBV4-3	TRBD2	TGCGCCAGCAGCCAAGATATTGTATCCGCGATAGCGGGATCGAACACCGGGGAGCTGTTTTTT	CASSQDIVSAIAGSNTGELFF
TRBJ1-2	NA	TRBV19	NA	TGTGCCAGTAGTATGAGAGACAAGGGATATGGCTACACCTTC	CASSMRDKGYGYTF
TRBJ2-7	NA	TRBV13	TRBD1	TGTGCCAGCAGCCACAGGGGCTACGAGCAGTACTTC	CASSHRGYEQYF
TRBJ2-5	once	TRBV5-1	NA	TGCGCCAGCAGCTTGGGACGGATACAAGAGACCCAGTACTTC	CASSLGRIQETQYF
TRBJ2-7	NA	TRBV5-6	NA	TGTGCCAGCAGCTTGACCCAATACGAGCAGTACTTC	CASSLTQYEQYF
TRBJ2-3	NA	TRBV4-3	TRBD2	TGCGCCAGCAGCCAACAATTAGCGGGAGGGCCTACAGATACGCAGTATTTT	CASSQQLAGGPTDTQYF
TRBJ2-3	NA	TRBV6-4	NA	TGTGCCAGCAGTGAGGGTGTGGGAGCGGCAGATACGCAGTATTTT	CASSEGVGAADTQYF
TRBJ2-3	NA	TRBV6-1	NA	TGTGCCAGCAGTGAATCGGGTGGGAGCCACCTAATCTCAGATACGCAGTATTTT	CASSESGGSHLISDTQYF
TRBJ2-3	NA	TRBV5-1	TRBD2	TGCGCCAGCAGCTTGGGGACTAGCGGGGGAGATACGCAGTATTTT	CASSLGTSGGDTQYF